This T cell receptor (beta chain) comes out of a study of cytomegalovirus exposure and HLA in healthy donors. On the study more broadly: The platform used for the approximately 120 validation repertoires matched that of the roughly 720 first-cohort repertoires, a later analysis reported. General study points: It was about 150 TCR beta chains that were listed as cytomegalovirus-associated. One later analysis, an examination of the 120 or so validation repertoires, found that first-cohort TCR clusters tended to co-occur in them.

Libraries were prepared by immunoSEQ multiplex PCR; TCRdb keeps only in-frame clonotypes and omits some of them. The sample shows roughly 280,000 clones, just over 85% of them seen only once. Details on this clone: Its antigen is as yet unknown.

V shed 1 base and J shed 3 bases, with 8 bases lying between them. CDR1 and CDR2 from the germline V gene are SGHRS and YFSETQ. CDR3 size: 13 residues. This receptor was identified in a woman under 30 in good health and CMV-seronegative. The chain has TRBV5-1 and TRBJ2-7, with TRBD1 as a possible D gene (5 bases). Sequenced input: PBMCs. CDR3 nucleotides: TGCGCCAGCAGCTTGAGGGGTGGCTACGAGCAGTACTTC. It specifies CASSLRGGYEQYF.